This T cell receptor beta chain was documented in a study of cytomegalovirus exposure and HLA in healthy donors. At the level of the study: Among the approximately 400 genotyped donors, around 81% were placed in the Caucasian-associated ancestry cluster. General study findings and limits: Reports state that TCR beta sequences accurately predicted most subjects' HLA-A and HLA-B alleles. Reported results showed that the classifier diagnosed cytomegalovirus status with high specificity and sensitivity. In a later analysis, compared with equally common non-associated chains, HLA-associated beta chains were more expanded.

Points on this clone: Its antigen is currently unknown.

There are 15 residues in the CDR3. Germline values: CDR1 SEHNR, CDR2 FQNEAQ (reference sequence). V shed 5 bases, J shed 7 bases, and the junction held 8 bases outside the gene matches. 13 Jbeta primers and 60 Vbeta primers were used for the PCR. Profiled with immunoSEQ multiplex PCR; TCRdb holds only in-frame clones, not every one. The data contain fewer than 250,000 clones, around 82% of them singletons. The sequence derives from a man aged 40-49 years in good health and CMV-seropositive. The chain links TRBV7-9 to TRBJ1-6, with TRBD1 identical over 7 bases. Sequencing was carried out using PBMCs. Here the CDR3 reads CASSRATGLNSPLHF. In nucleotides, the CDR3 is TGTGCCAGCAGCCGAGCGACAGGGCTCAATTCACCCCTCCACTTT. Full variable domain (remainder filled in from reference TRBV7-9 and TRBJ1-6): DTGVSQNPRHKITKRGQNVTFRCDPISEHNRLYWYRQTLGQGPEFLTYFQNEAQLEKSRLLSDRFSAERPKGSFSTLEIQRTEQGDSAMYLCASSRATGLNSPLHFGNGTRLTVT.